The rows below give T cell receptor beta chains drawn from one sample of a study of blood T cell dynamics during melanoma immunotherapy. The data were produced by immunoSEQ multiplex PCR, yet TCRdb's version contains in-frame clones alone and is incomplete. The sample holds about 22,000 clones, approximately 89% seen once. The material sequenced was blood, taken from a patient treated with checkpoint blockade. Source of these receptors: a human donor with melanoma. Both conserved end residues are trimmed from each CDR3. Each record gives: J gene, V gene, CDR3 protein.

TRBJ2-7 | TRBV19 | ASSIQSGTYEQY
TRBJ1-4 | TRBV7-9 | ASSPSGTNEKLF
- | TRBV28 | ASRGPTGGMYEQY
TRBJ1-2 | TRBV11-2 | ASSLGQGGTLGYGYT
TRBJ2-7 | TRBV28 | ASSSRDPTSYGVYEQY
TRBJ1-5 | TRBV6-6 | ASSYIQGEQPQH
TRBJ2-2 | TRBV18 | ASSPPSNSAGELF
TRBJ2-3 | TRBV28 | ASSPPRRSTDTQY
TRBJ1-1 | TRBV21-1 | ASITRPEGKNTEAF
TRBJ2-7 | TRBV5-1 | ASSLVVGYEQY
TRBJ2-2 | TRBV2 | ASSEWGAQVPGELF
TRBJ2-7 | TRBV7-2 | ASSSRTSFQPEQY
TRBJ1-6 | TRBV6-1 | ASSEAGTPPTLH
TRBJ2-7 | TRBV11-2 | ASSLVGTRQY
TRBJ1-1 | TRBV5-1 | ASFGTLNTEAF
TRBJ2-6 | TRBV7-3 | ASSLQGSSGANVLT
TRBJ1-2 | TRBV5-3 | ARSLAICGGSYGYT
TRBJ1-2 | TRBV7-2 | ASSLDGAAGGLGYT
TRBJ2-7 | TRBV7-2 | ASSFSGIGGEQY
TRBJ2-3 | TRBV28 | ASSLGSSGTVAQY
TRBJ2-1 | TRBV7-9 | ASAGVLAGNEQF
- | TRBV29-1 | SVGRGVGYEQY
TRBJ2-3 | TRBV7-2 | ASSLGPTSGPTDTQY
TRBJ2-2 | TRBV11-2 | ASSWPLTSGNTGELF
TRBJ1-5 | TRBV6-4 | ASSNGGNQPQH
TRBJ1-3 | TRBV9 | ASSPRTGGNTIY
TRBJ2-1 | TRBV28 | ASRIPTGNNEQF
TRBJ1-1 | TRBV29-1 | SVDKGGRNTEAF
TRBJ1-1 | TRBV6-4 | ASSYRLNTEAF
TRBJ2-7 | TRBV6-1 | ASSESLAGDEQY
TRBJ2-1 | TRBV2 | ASSDRNEQF
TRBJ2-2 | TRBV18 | ASSKSGEYTGELF
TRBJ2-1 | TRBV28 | ASRPPPPSGSNNNEQF